This TCR beta chain was sequenced during a study of shared clonotypes between healthy human individuals. Looking at the study overall: CD4 naive cells filled three plates per donor, CD4 memory three, CD8 naive two and CD8 memory one.

Deep-level settings were used for running the assay. Generated by immunoSEQ multiplex PCR, the TCRdb table keeps only in-frame clones and is missing some. The table has about 1.1 million clones, 78% seen once; the top ten hold 0.55% to 0.7%. This CDR3 has 16 residues. The germline V gene encodes CDR1 MDHEN and CDR2 SYDVKM. V lost 4 bases, J lost 1 base, and 8 bases stayed unmatched. Among the donors, all were Caucasian adults who lived in Nashville, Tennessee. With respect to this clone: The antigen remains unidentified.

Study-wide findings and caveats: The study generally estimated greater richness for naive than memory subsets.

Sequencing used memory CD4+ T cells from PBMCs. Subset of the sample: CD45RA-negative fraction. The sequence derives from a young man in good health. Some clones in this sample may be carry-over from other donors' samples. V gene TRBV28 combines with J gene TRBJ2-3, with TRBD1 matching over 7 bases. The CDR3 loop reads CASSSPTGTGTDTQYF. The CDR3, as DNA: TGTGCCAGCAGTTCCCCGACCGGGACAGGCACAGATACGCAGTATTTT.